This TCR beta chain was captured in a study of T-cell memory formation after mild COVID-19. Study as a whole: In these data, TCR clusters were largely donor specific.

The study, taken as a whole, reports: Second-wave clones reaching peak frequency on day 37 lacked confirmed SARS-CoV-2 specificity. CD8+ contracting clones occupied EMRA, while CD4+ ones occupied mainly CM and EM.

Researchers used 5'RACE with constant-segment primers to make TCR alpha and TCR beta cDNA libraries that carry sample barcodes and UMIs. TCRdb reanalysed the 5' RACE reads using MiXCR and keeps one entry per CDR3 protein. This sample has roughly 110,000 distinct CDR3 sequences; 20% to 25% occur once, and the top ten carry about two fifths. The CDR3 extends over 13 amino acids. The ends were cut back, 6 bases at V and 0 bases at J, with 8 bases in the middle. From germline, CDR1 is MNHNY and CDR2 SVGAGI (reference sequence). About this clonotype: Its antigen is unidentified.

The chain combines TRBV6-6 with TRBJ1-1; D might be TRBD1 (5 bases). This sequence was found in a man between 18 and 35 years old who had mild COVID-19 (a few samples of this study predate the infection). Cell type and time point are not known. The specimen sequenced was PBMCs or a T cell subset sorted from them (not recorded which). The CDR3 protein is CASSTRVNTEAFF. The CDR3 coding sequence is TGTGCCAGCAGCACCAGGGTGAACACTGAAGCTTTCTTT.